This TCR beta chain was recovered during a study of cytomegalovirus exposure and HLA in healthy donors. The study's findings and limits: According to reports, the classifier identified cytomegalovirus status with high specificity and sensitivity. According to the study, around 180 TCR beta chains were cytomegalovirus-associated. First-cohort TCR clusters tended to co-occur in the roughly 120 validation repertoires, a later analysis found.

Libraries were prepared by immunoSEQ multiplex PCR; TCRdb keeps only in-frame clonotypes and omits some of them. The data show some 38,000 clones, approximately 95% seen once. CDR3 length: 15 residues. With 6 bases clipped from V and 9 bases from J, the junction kept 14 bases outside the gene matches. Germline CDR1 and CDR2: LNHDA and SQIVND (reference sequence). On this clone: Its antigen is not identified.

This receptor was obtained from a man between 18 and 29 years old in good health and CMV-seronegative. The genes are TRBV19 and TRBJ2-1, with 7 bases fitting TRBD2. The sample comprised PBMCs. CDR3: CASRIQRGAYGEQFF. In nucleotides, the CDR3 is TGTGCCAGTAGGATCCAGCGGGGAGCGTATGGTGAGCAGTTCTTC.